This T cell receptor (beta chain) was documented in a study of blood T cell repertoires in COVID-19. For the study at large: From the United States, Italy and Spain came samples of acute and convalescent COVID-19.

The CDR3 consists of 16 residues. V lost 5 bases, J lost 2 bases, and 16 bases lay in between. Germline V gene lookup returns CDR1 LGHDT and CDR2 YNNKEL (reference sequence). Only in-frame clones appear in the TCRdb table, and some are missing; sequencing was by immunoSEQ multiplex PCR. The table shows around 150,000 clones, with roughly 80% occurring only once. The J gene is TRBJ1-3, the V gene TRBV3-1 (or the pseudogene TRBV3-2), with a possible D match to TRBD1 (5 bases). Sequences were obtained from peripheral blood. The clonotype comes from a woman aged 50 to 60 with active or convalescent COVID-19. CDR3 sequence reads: CASSAGWGGAGNTIYF. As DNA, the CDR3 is TGTGCCAGCAGCGCAGGCTGGGGGGGGGCTGGAAACACCATATATTTT.